The 3 T cell receptor beta chains below come from one sample, sequenced in a study of blood T cell repertoires in COVID-19. Only in-frame clones appear in the TCRdb table, and some are missing; sequencing was by immunoSEQ multiplex PCR. The table includes 410,000 or so clones, about 88% detected once. Sequenced material: peripheral blood. The receptors come from a woman aged 35 to 49 with COVID-19, enrolled during active disease.

The chain joins TRBV28 to TRBJ2-7; 9 bases are a match to TRBD1. This CDR3 spans 15 amino acids. The ends lost 2 bases at V and 4 bases at J; junction bases unmatched: 6. The germline CDR1 and CDR2 sequences are MDHEN and SYDVKM. The chain's CDR3 is CASSLVGTGRYEQYF. The CDR3 coding sequence is TGTGCCAGCAGTTTAGTGGGGACAGGGAGGTACGAGCAGTACTTC.

As DNA, the CDR3 is TGTGCCAGCACTACAGGGAGCGGCTACACCTTC. It codes for CASTTGSGYTF. The rearrangement joins TRBV7-9 to TRBJ1-2; tentative D call: TRBD1 (6 bases). Germline V gene data show CDR1 as SEHNR and CDR2 as FQNEAQ (reference sequence). The CDR3 is made up of 11 amino acids. V lost 7 bases, J lost 8 bases, and 11 bases lay in between.

The chain recombines TRBV3-1 (or the pseudogene TRBV3-2) with TRBJ2-3, with TRBD2 as a possible D gene (6 bases). Per the germline V gene, CDR1 is LGHDT and CDR2 is YNNKEL (reference sequence). There are 14 residues in the CDR3. V lost 4 bases and J 4 bases, leaving 12 bases between the germline ends. The CDR3 loop is CASSLKEGSDTQYF. The CDR3 nucleotides read TGTGCCAGCAGCCTGAAGGAGGGATCAGATACGCAGTATTTT.